This T cell receptor (beta chain) comes out of a study of shared clonotypes between healthy human individuals. On the study more broadly: A donor's plate count was three for CD4 naive and three for CD4 memory; CD8 naive had two and CD8 memory one.

Notes on this clone: Its antigen is currently unknown.

The study's findings and limits: Relative to their counterparts shared across all four donors, non-shared clonotypes exhibited diminished generation probabilities.

Clones were read by immunoSEQ multiplex PCR, and TCRdb kept only the in-frame ones, dropping some. Of roughly 2.4 million clones detected, around 95% appear once; the ten largest clones hold approximately 0.13%. The CDR3 has 15 residues. CDR1 is SGHRS and CDR2 is YFSETQ in the germline V gene. J was trimmed by 1 base and V by 2 bases; bases with no gene match: 5. This chain connects TRBV5-1 to TRBJ2-5; 7 bases are a match to TRBD2. The receptor's source is a man aged 18 to 29 in good health. The sequenced material came from naive CD4+ T cells sorted from blood. Subset meaning: CD45RA+ positively selected. The CDR3 protein is CASSFVTGGQETQYF. The DNA of the CDR3 is TGCGCCAGCAGCTTCGTTACGGGGGGCCAAGAGACCCAGTACTTC.